These 19 T cell receptor beta chains originate from one sample sequenced in a study of identical twins. Each CDR3 protein is one row after TCRdb ran MiXCR on the 5' RACE reads. This table has about 200,000 distinct CDR3 sequences, around 6.8% appearing once. The same data also went into a second study, on yellow fever vaccine responses in identical twins.

Sequenced input: memory (CD45RO+) T cells sorted from blood. The source is a woman aged 18-30 years in good health.

The chain is built from TRBV5-1 and TRBJ2-5, with 9 bases matching TRBD2. Germline V gene data show CDR1 as SGHRS and CDR2 as YFSETQ. V trimming: 2 bases; J trimming: 1 base; junction bases outside the gene matches: 3. The CDR3 covers 15 residues. The CDR3, as DNA: TGCGCCAGCAGCTTAAGCGGGGGGTTCCAAGAGACCCAGTACTTC. This codes for CASSLSGGFQETQYF.

This clonotype was picked up many times. The chain combines TRBV6-1 with TRBJ2-1, with D possibly matching TRBD2 (5 bases). Germline lookup yields CDR1 MNHNS and CDR2 SASEGT. This CDR3 spans 15 amino acids. The V and J ends lost 8 bases and 2 bases respectively, with 16 bases between them. CDR3 protein: CASGVVGNTYNEQFF. In nucleotides, the CDR3 is TGTGCCAGCGGAGTCGTCGGGAACACCTACAATGAGCAGTTCTTC.

This clonotype was found many times. The rearrangement joins TRBV7-2 to TRBJ2-7; 10 bases match TRBD1. The germline V gene encodes CDR1 SGHTA and CDR2 FQGNSA. This CDR3 is built from 15 residues. J was trimmed by 2 bases and V by 0 bases; bases with no gene match: 1. The CDR3 region is CASSLAGQGTYEQYF. The CDR3 DNA is TGTGCCAGCAGCTTAGCGGGACAGGGGACCTACGAGCAGTACTTC.

Comment on this clonotype: A clone one base away is much larger, so this may be a read error. This sequence joins TRBV6-2 or TRBV6-3 and TRBJ2-1, with D tentatively TRBD1 (5 bases). The V gene's germline CDR1 is MNHEY and CDR2 SVGEGT. The CDR3 has 15 amino acids. V was cut by 8 bases and J by 8 bases, with 22 bases left in between. CDR3 residues: CASAIKGEGADEQFF. The CDR3 bases are TGTGCCAGCGCTATAAAAGGCGAAGGGGCGGATGAGCAGTTCTTC.

V usage is TRBV4-1 and J usage is TRBJ2-3, with D maybe TRBD2 (5 bases). The CDR3 loop spans 13 amino acids. Trimming cost V 4 bases and J 5 bases, with 10 bases left between them. Germline V gives CDR1 MGHRA, CDR2 YSYEKL. CDR3 residues: CASSRGSGDTQYF. The CDR3 nucleotides are TGCGCCAGCAGCCGAGGGAGCGGAGATACGCAGTATTTT.

This clonotype was seen repeatedly, ten times or more. This chain uses TRBV4-3 with TRBJ2-5; TRBD1 or TRBD2 may be the D gene (5 bases each). V lost 0 bases and J 9 bases, leaving 11 bases between the germline ends. The CDR3 is 13 amino acids. Germline values: CDR1 LGHNA, CDR2 YSLEER. CDR3 amino acids: CASSQETMGAQYF. DNA for the CDR3: TGCGCCAGCAGCCAAGAGACCATGGGGGCCCAGTACTTC.

This clonotype was observed many times. This chain joins TRBV5-1 and TRBJ2-2; the match to TRBD1 covers 9 bases. J lost 7 bases, V lost 9 bases, and 13 bases had no gene match. The CDR3 has 15 amino acids. Per the germline V gene, CDR1 is SGHRS and CDR2 is YFSETQ. The CDR3 loop reads CATRPDTGGNGELFF. Written as DNA, the CDR3 is TGCGCCACACGACCTGACACAGGGGGCAACGGGGAGCTGTTTTTT.

This clonotype has only a few counts. The V and J genes are TRBV4-2 and TRBJ1-4; D is ambiguous. Trimming stripped 4 bases from V and 8 bases from J, with 17 bases between. Germline CDR1 and CDR2: LGHNA and YNFKEQ. The CDR3 has 15 amino acids. The CDR3 loop reads CASSRTTSGGEKLFF. The CDR3 nucleotides are TGTGCCAGCAGCCGAACCACCTCGGGTGGGGAAAAACTGTTTTTT.

This clonotype was seen at least ten times. This chain links TRBV20-1 with TRBJ2-1; 7 bases fit TRBD2. The germline CDR1 and CDR2 sequences are DFQATT and SNEGSKA (reference sequence). V lost 2 bases and J lost 0; bases outside the gene matches: 16. CDR3 length equals 19 residues. The CDR3 sequence is CSARSLGGGPQSSYNEQFF. The DNA for the CDR3 is TGCAGTGCTAGATCTTTGGGCGGGGGACCCCAAAGCTCCTACAATGAGCAGTTCTTC.

Concerning this clonotype itself: Germline and junction disagree at one end, which may indicate a read error. This chain uses TRBV28 with TRBJ2-7; 12 positions agree with TRBD1. In germline, CDR1 is MDHEN, CDR2 SYDVKM. This CDR3 contains 12 residues. The CDR3 protein is CAITGPGQGASF. CDR3 DNA sequence: TGTGCCATCACCGGACCGGGACAGGGGGCCTCCTTC.

The chain carries TRBV24-1 and TRBJ2-7; 11 bases align to TRBD2. CDR1 and CDR2 (germline): KGHDR, SFDVKD. The junction had 3 bases not matched to a gene; V was cut back by 1 base and J by 2 bases. The CDR3 contains 16 residues. The CDR3, as DNA: TGTGCCACCAGTGATTTAGGGACTAGCGGAGCCTACGAGCAGTACTTC. Translating it yields CATSDLGTSGAYEQYF.

The V and J genes are TRBV7-3 and TRBJ2-1; D perhaps matches TRBD2 (6 bases). Trimming left V 5 bases short and J 4 bases short, with 21 bases between. Germline V gene lookup returns CDR1 SGHTA and CDR2 FQGTGA. The CDR3 has 17 amino acids. Here the CDR3 reads CASSPSGTGGPYNEQFF. In DNA form, the CDR3 reads TGTGCCAGCAGCCCCTCCGGGACCGGGGGACCGTACAATGAGCAGTTCTTC.

The chain carries TRBV5-1 and TRBJ2-1, with D maybe TRBD1 (6 bases). Trimming took off 4 bases at V and 0 bases at J, with 17 bases between the two ends. The CDR3 covers 17 residues. Germline lookup yields CDR1 SGHRS and CDR2 YFSETQ. The chain's CDR3 is CASSLDRTPYSYNEQFF. CDR3 DNA sequence: TGCGCCAGCAGCCTCGACAGGACTCCTTACTCCTACAATGAGCAGTTCTTC.

This chain connects TRBV27 to TRBJ1-4; D gene ambiguous. The CDR3 has 14 amino acids. V lost 3 bases and J 8 bases, leaving 13 bases between the germline ends. The germline gives CDR1 MNHEY, CDR2 SMNVEV (reference sequence). DNA of the CDR3: TGTGCCAGCAGTTTGGTAGGGATTGACGAAAAACTGTTTTTT. Translation gives CASSLVGIDEKLFF.

The gene calls are TRBV2 and TRBJ2-3; 8 nucleotides agree with TRBD1. The V and J ends lost 6 bases and 6 bases, in that order; junction bases with no gene match: 14. The CDR3 sequence is 16 residues long. From germline, CDR1 is SNHLY and CDR2 FYNNEI. CDR3 amino acids: CASREKGGTGSDTQYF. DNA for the CDR3: TGTGCCAGCAGAGAAAAGGGTGGGACAGGCAGTGATACGCAGTATTTT.

The table lists this clonotype with many counts. This chain uses TRBV7-2 with TRBJ2-7; D may be TRBD1 (5 bases). Per germline, CDR1 SGHTA and CDR2 FQGNSA. The CDR3 loop spans 14 amino acids. V was cut by 3 bases and J by 0 bases, with 9 bases left in between. The CDR3 DNA sequence: TGTGCCAGCAGCTTCAGCAGGGTCTCCTACGAGCAGTACTTC. Its translation is CASSFSRVSYEQYF.

This clonotype was counted at least ten times. V and J are TRBV24-1 and TRBJ2-1, with D possibly matching TRBD2 (6 bases). The germline V gene has CDR1 KGHDR and CDR2 SFDVKD. The CDR3 contains 18 residues. Trimming shortened V by 4 bases and J by 4 bases, and 22 bases separated the two germline ends. CDR3 loop: CATSDLPEGSLPYNEQFF. CDR3 nucleotide sequence: TGTGCCACCAGTGACCTCCCGGAGGGGTCACTCCCTTACAATGAGCAGTTCTTC.

This clonotype has just a few counts. This chain connects TRBV5-6 to TRBJ2-6; D is undetermined. The germline gives CDR1 SGHDT, CDR2 YYEEEE. Trimming shortened V by 0 bases and J by 0 bases, and 7 bases separated the two germline ends. CDR3 size: 16 residues. The CDR3 DNA sequence: TGTGCCAGCAGCTTGGGTTTAGGCTCTGGGGCCAACGTCCTGACTTTC. It specifies CASSLGLGSGANVLTF.

This clonotype has a handful of counts. The chain links TRBV6-1 to TRBJ1-5; 12 nucleotides agree with TRBD1. The junction had 7 bases not matched to a gene; V was cut back by 5 bases and J by 5 bases. CDR1 is MNHNS, CDR2 SASEGT, per germline. This CDR3 comprises 16 residues. The CDR3 reads CASSRGTGGLDQPQHF. The CDR3 DNA is TGTGCCAGCAGTAGGGGGACAGGGGGCTTAGATCAGCCCCAGCATTTT.